The sequence of this T cell receptor beta chain was determined in a study of blood T cell repertoires in COVID-19. Overall study context: Researchers got acute and convalescent COVID-19 samples from the United States, Italy and Spain.

Only in-frame clones appear in the TCRdb table, and some are missing; sequencing was by immunoSEQ multiplex PCR. In the table there are about 65,000 clones, roughly 90% of which are singletons. Sequenced input: peripheral blood. This sequence originates from a man aged 60 to 69 with acute or convalescent COVID-19.

The CDR3 nucleotides read TGTGCCAGCAGCCCTACAGGAGTCCCCCCCTACGAGCAGTACTTC. This encodes CASSPTGVPPYEQYF. This chain links TRBV7-9 with TRBJ2-7; D is perhaps TRBD1 (5 bases). CDR3 length: 15 residues. Trimming stripped 5 bases from V and 2 bases from J, with 16 bases between. The germline V gene has CDR1 SEHNR and CDR2 FQNEAQ (reference sequence).